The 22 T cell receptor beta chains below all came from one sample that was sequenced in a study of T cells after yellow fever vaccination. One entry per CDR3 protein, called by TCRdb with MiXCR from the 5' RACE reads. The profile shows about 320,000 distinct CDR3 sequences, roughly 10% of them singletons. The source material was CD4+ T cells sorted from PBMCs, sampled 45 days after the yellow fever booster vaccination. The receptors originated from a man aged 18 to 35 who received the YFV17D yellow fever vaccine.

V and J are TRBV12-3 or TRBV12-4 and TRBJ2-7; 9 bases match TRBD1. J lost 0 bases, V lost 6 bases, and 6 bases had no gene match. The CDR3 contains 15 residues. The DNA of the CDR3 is TGTGCCAGCAGCGGGATGGGACAGGGCTCCTACGAGCAGTACTTC. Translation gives CASSGMGQGSYEQYF.

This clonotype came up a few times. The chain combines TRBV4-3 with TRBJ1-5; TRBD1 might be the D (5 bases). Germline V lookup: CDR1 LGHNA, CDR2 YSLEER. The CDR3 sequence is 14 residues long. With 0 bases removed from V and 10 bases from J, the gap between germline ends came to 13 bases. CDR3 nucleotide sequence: TGCGCCAGCAGCCAAGATCTGGGGCGGGAACCCCAGCATTTT. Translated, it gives CASSQDLGREPQHF.

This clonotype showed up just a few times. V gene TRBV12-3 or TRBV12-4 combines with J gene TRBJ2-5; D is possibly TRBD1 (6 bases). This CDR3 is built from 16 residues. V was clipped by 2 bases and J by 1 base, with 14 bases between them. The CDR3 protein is CASSLTGRSRQETQYF. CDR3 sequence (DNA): TGTGCCAGCAGTTTAACAGGGAGAAGTCGCCAAGAGACCCAGTACTTC.

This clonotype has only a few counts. CDR3 protein: CASSLSRGEKLFF. DNA for the CDR3: TGTGCCAGCAGCTTATCGAGGGGGGAAAAACTGTTTTTT. The chain couples TRBV7-6 to TRBJ1-4, with D perhaps matching TRBD1 (6 bases). The CDR3 contains 13 residues. V was clipped by 2 bases and J by 8 bases, with 9 bases between them. Germline-derived CDR1 and CDR2 are SGHVS and FNYEAQ.

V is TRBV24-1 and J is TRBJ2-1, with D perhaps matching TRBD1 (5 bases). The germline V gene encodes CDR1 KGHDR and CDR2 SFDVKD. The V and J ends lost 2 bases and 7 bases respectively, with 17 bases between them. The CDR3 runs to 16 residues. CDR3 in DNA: TGTGCCACCAGTGATTCTGGCAGGGTAGGGAAAAATGAGCAGTTCTTC. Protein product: CATSDSGRVGKNEQFF.

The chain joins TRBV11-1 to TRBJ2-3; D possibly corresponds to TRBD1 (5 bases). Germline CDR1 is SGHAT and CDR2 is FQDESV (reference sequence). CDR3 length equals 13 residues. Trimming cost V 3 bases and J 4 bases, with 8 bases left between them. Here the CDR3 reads CASSFKGPDTQYF. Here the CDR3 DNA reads TGTGCCAGCAGCTTTAAGGGGCCAGATACGCAGTATTTT.

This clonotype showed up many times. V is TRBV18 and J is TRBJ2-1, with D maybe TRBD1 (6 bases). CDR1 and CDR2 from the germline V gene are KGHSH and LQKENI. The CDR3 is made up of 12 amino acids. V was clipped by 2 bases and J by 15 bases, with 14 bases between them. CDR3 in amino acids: CASSPNRDDVFF. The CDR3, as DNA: TGTGCCAGCTCACCAAACAGGGACGACGTGTTCTTC.

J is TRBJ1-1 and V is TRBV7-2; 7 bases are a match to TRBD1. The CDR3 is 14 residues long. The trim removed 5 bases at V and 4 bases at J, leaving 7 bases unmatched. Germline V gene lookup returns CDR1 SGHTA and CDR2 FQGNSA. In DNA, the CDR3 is TGTGCCAGCAGCCCCTCAGGGGGGATCACTGAAGCTTTCTTT. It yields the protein CASSPSGGITEAFF.

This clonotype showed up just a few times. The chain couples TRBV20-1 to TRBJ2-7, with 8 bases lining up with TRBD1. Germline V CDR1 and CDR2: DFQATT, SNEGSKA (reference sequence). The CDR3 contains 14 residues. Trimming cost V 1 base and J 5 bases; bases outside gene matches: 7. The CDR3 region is CSARGTGLVDEQYF. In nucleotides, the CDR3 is TGCAGTGCTAGAGGGACAGGGTTAGTCGACGAGCAGTACTTC.

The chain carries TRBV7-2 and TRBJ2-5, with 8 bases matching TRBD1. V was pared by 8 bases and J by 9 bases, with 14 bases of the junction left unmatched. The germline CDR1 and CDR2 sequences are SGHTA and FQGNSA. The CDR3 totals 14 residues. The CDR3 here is CASSRDRGDNAQYF. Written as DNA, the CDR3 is TGTGCCAGCTCAAGAGACAGGGGCGATAATGCCCAGTACTTC.

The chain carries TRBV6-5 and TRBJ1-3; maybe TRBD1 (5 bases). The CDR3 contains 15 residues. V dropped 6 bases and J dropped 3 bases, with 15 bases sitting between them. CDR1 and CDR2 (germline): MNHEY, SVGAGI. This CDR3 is CASRDPRRGGNTIYF. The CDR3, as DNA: TGTGCCAGCAGGGACCCGAGGAGGGGTGGAAACACCATATATTTT.

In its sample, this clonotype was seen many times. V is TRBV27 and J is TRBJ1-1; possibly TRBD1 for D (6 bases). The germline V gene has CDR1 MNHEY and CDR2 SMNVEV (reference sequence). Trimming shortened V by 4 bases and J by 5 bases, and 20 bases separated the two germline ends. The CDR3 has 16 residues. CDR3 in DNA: TGTGCCAGCAGTTCCCATTCGGGGGCAGGTTTAACTGAAGCTTTCTTT. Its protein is CASSSHSGAGLTEAFF.

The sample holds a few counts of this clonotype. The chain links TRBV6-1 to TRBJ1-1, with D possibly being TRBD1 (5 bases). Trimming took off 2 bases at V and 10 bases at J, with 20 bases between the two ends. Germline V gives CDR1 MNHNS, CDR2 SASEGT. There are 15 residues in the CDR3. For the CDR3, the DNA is TGTGCCAGCAGTGAATGGGGGTCGGGAGGGGTAGGAGCTTTCTTT. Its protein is CASSEWGSGGVGAFF.

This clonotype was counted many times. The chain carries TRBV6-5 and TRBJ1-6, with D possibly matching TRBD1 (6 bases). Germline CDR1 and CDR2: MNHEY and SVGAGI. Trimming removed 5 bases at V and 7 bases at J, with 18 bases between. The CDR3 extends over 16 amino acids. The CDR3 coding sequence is TGTGCCAGCAGTCCCCGGACAGTCCAACCAAATTCACCCCTCCACTTT. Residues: CASSPRTVQPNSPLHF.

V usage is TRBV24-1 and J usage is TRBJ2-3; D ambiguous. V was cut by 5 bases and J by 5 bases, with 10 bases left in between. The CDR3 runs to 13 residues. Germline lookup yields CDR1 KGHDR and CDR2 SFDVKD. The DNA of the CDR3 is TGTGCCACCAGTGCGGCCCCTTTAGATACGCAGTATTTT. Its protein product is CATSAAPLDTQYF.

CDR3 sequence (DNA): TGTGCCAGCAGTTGGGCAGGACCCTACTCTGGAAACACCATATATTTT. It encodes CASSWAGPYSGNTIYF. The chain links TRBV27 to TRBJ1-3; D unclear. Trimming stripped 4 bases from V and 0 bases from J, with 13 bases between. Germline loops: CDR1 MNHEY, CDR2 SMNVEV (reference sequence). The CDR3 spans 16 residues.

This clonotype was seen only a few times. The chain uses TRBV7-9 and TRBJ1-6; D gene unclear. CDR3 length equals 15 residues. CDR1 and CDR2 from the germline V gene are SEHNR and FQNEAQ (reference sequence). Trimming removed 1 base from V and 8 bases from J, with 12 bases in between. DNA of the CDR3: TGTGCCAGCAGCTTAGGGGCTTCGGTCGATTCACCCCTCCACTTT. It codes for CASSLGASVDSPLHF.

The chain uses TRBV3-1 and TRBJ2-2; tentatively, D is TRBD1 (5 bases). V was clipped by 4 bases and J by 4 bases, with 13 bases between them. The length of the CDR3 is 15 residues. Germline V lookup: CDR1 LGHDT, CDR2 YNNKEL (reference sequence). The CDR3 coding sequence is TGTGCCAGCAGCCTTTTGGGCAGGGTCACCGGGGAGCTGTTTTTT. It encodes CASSLLGRVTGELFF. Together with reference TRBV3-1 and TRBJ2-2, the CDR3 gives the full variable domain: DTAVSQTPKYLVTQMGNDKSIKCEQNLGHDTMYWYKQDSKKFLKIMFSYNNKELIINETVPNRFSPKSPDKAHLNLHINSLELGDSAVYFCASSLLGRVTGELFFGEGSRLTVL.

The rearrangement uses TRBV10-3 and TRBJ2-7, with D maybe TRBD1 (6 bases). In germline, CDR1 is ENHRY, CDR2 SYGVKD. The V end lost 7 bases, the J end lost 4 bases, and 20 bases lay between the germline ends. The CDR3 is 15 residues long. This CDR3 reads CAITSQGPRAYEQYF. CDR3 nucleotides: TGTGCCATCACGTCCCAGGGGCCGCGGGCTTACGAGCAGTACTTC.

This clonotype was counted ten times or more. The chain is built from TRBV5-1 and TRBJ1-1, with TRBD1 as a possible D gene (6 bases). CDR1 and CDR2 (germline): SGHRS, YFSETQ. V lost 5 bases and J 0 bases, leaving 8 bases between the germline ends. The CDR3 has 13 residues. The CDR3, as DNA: TGCGCCAGCAGAGGACAGATGAACACTGAAGCTTTCTTT. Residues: CASRGQMNTEAFF.

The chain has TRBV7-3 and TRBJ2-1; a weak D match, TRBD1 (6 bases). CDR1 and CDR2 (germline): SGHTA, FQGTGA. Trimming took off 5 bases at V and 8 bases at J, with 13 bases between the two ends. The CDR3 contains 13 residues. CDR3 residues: CASSPYRVDEQFF. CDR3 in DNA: TGTGCCAGCAGCCCATACAGGGTCGATGAGCAGTTCTTC.

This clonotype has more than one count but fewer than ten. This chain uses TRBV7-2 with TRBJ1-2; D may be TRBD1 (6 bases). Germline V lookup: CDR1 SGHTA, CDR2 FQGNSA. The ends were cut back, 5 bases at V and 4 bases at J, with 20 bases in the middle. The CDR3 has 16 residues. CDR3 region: CASSNLQGSNSYGYTF. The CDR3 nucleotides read TGTGCCAGCAGCAACCTGCAGGGGAGTAATTCCTATGGCTACACCTTC. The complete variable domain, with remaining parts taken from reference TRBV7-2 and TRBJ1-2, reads GAGVSQSPSNKVTEKGKDVELRCDPISGHTALYWYRQSLGQGLEFLIYFQGNSAPDKSGLPSDRFSAERTGGSVSTLTIQRTQQEDSAVYLCASSNLQGSNSYGYTFGSGTRLTVV.